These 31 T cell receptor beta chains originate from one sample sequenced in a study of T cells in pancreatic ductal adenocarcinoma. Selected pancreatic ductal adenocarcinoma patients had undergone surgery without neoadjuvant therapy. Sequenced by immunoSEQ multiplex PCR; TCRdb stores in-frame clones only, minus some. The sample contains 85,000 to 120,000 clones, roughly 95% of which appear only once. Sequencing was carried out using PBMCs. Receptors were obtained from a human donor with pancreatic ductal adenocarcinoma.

In nucleotides, the CDR3 is TGTGCCAGCAGCCCGGGACAGAGAAACTACGAGCAGTACTTC. Translating gives CASSPGQRNYEQYF. This chain uses TRBV14 with TRBJ2-7; TRBD1 matches 7 bases. The CDR3 runs 14 residues. From germline, CDR1 is SGHDN and CDR2 FVKESK. J gave up 3 bases and V 4 bases, and 6 bases lay outside the gene matches.

CDR3: CASSLESYTEAFF. For the CDR3, the DNA is TGTGCCAGCAGCTTAGAATCGTACACTGAAGCTTTCTTT. The rearrangement joins TRBV11-1 to TRBJ1-1, with D uncertain. This CDR3 region has 13 residues. Per germline, CDR1 SGHAT and CDR2 FQDESV (reference sequence). V lost 1 base and J lost 3, with 6 bases in between. Together with reference TRBV11-1 and TRBJ1-1, the CDR3 gives the full variable domain: EAEVAQSPRYKITEKSQAVAFWCDPISGHATLYWYRQILGQGPELLVQFQDESVVDDSQLPKDRFSAERLKGVDSTLKIQPAELGDSAMYLCASSLESYTEAFFGQGTRLTVV.

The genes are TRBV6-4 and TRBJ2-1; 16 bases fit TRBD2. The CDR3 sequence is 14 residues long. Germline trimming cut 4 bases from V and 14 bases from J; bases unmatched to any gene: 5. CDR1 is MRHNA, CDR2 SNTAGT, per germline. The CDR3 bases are TGTGCCAGCAGTGGGGGACTAGCGGGAGGGCCGGAGTTCTTC. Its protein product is CASSGGLAGGPEFF.

The DNA for the CDR3 is TGTGCCAGCTCAGCCGCCCTAGCGGGAGCAGGAGGAGATACGCAGTATTTT. Its translation: CASSAALAGAGGDTQYF. The chain has TRBV18 and TRBJ2-3; 10 bases fit TRBD2. J gave up 5 bases and V 5 bases, and 13 bases lay outside the gene matches. Germline lookup yields CDR1 KGHSH and CDR2 LQKENI. The CDR3 contains 17 residues.

For the CDR3, the DNA is TGTGCCAGCAGCTTCCTAATGACCCGGGTCACGCAGTATTTT. This encodes CASSFLMTRVTQYF. This chain connects TRBV5-8 to TRBJ2-3; D is unresolved. This CDR3 comprises 14 residues. Germline V CDR1 and CDR2: SGHTS, YDEGEE. V lost 2 bases and J lost 9, with 16 bases in between.

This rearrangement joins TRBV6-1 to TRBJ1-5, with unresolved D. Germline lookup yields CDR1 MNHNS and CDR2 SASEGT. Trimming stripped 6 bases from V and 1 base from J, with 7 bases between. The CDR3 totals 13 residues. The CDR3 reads CASSGDSNQPQHF. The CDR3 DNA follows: TGTGCCAGCAGCGGAGACAGCAATCAGCCCCAGCATTTT.

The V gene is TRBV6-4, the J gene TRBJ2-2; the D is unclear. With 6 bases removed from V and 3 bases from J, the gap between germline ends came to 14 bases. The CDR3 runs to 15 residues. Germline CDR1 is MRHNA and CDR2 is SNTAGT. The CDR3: CASRPTHLHTGELFF. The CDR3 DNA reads TGTGCCAGCAGGCCGACTCATTTACACACCGGGGAGCTGTTTTTT.

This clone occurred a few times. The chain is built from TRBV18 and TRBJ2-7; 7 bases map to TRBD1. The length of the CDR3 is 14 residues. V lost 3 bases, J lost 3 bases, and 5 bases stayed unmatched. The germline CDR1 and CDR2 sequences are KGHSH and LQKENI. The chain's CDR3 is CASSPGTDLYEQYF. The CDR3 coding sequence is TGTGCCAGCTCACCCGGGACAGATCTCTACGAGCAGTACTTC.

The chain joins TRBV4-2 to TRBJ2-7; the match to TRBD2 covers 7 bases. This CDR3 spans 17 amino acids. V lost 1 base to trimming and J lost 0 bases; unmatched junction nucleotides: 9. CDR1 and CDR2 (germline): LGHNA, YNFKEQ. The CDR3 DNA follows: TGTGCCAGCAGCCAAGTGTTGGATCCTAGCGGCTCCTACGAGCAGTACTTC. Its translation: CASSQVLDPSGSYEQYF.

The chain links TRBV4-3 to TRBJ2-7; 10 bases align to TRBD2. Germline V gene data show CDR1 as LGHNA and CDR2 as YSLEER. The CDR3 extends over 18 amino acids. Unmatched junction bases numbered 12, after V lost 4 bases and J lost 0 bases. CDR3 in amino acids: CASSRETGTSERSYEQYF. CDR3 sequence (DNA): TGCGCCAGCAGCCGCGAAACCGGGACTAGCGAGCGCTCCTACGAGCAGTACTTC.

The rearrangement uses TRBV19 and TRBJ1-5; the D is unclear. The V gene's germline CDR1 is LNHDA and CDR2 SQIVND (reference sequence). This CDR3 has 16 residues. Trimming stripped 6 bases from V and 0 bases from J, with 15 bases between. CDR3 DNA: TGTGCCAGTAGCCCAGACGGGGAACTTAGCAATCAGCCCCAGCATTTT. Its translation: CASSPDGELSNQPQHF.

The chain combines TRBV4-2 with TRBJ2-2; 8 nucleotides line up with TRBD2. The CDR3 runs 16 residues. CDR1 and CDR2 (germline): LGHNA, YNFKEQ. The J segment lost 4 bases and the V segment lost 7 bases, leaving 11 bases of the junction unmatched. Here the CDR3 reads CASKAAGGEGTGELFF. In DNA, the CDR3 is TGTGCCAGCAAGGCCGCGGGGGGCGAGGGCACCGGGGAGCTGTTTTTT.

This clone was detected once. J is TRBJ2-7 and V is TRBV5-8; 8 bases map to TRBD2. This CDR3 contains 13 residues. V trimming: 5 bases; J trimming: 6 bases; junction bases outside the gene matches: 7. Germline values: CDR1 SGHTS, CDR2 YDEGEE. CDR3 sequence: CASSSGKRSEQYF. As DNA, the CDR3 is TGTGCCAGCAGTAGCGGGAAGAGAAGCGAGCAGTACTTC.

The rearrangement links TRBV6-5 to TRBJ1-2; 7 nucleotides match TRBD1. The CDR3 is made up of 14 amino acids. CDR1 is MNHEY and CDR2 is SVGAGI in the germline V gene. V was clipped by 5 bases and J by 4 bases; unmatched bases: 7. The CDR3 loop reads CASSRDSNGYGYTF. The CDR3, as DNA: TGTGCCAGCAGTAGGGACAGTAACGGCTATGGCTACACCTTC.

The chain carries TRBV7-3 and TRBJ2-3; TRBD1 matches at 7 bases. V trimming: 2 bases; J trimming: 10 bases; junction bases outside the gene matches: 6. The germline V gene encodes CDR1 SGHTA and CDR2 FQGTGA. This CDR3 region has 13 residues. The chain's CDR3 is CASSLDRENAQYF. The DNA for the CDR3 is TGTGCCAGCAGCTTAGACAGGGAAAATGCGCAGTATTTT.

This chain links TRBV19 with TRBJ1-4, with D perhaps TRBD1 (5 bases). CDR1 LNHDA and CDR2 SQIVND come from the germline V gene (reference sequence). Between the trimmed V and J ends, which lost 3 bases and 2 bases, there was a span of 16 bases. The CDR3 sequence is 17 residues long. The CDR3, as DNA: TGTGCCAGTAGTATGGTTGACAGCCCTGCCACTAATGAAAAACTGTTTTTT. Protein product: CASSMVDSPATNEKLFF.

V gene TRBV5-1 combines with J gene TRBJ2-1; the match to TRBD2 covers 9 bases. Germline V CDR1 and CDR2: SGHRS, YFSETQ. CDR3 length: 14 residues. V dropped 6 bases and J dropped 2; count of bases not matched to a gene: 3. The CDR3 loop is CASKAGGTYNEQFF. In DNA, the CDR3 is TGCGCCAGCAAGGCGGGAGGGACCTACAATGAGCAGTTCTTC.

The chain's CDR3 is CARVYRGRWNEQFF. CDR3 DNA sequence: TGTGCCAGAGTCTACAGGGGGCGCTGGAATGAGCAGTTCTTC. The V call is TRBV21-1, the J call TRBJ2-1; TRBD1 is taken as the D call from the table, unchecked against the DNA. TRBV21-1 has pseudogene status. This CDR3 has 14 residues.

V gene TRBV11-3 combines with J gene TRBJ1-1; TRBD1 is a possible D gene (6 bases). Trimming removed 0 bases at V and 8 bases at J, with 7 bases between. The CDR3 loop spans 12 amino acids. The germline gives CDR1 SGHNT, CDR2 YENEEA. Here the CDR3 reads CASSLERGEAFF. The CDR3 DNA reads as TGTGCCAGCAGCTTAGAGAGGGGGGAAGCTTTCTTT.

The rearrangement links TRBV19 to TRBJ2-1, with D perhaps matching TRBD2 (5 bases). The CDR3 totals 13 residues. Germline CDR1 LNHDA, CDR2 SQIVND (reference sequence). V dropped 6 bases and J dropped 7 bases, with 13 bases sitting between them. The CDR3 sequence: CASRGDGWNEQFF. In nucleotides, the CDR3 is TGTGCCAGTAGGGGAGACGGATGGAATGAGCAGTTCTTC.

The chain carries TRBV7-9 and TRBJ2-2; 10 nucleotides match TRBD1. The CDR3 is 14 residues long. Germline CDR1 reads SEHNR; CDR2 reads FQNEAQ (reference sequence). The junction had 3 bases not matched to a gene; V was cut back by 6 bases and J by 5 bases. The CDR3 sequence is CASRWTGGTGELFF. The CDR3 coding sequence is TGTGCCAGCAGATGGACAGGGGGGACCGGGGAGCTGTTTTTT. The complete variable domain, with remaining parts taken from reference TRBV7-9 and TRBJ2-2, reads DTGVSQNPRHKITKRGQNVTFRCDPISEHNRLYWYRQTLGQGPEFLTYFQNEAQLEKSRLLSDRFSAERPKGSFSTLEIQRTEQGDSAMYLCASRWTGGTGELFFGEGSRLTVL.

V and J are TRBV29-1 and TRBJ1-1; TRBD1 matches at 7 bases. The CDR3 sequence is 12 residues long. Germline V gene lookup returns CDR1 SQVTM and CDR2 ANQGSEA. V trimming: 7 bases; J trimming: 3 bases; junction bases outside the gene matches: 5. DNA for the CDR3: TGCAGCGCCGGGACAGCGTACACTGAAGCTTTCTTT. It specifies CSAGTAYTEAFF.

Written as DNA, the CDR3 is TGTGCCAGTAGTACGGGACACGGTTACGAGCAGTACTTC. Translated, it gives CASSTGHGYEQYF. The chain employs TRBV19 and TRBJ2-7; a weak D match, TRBD1 (6 bases). The V end lost 4 bases, the J end lost 4 bases, and 11 bases lay between the germline ends. The CDR3 is made up of 13 amino acids. Germline values: CDR1 LNHDA, CDR2 SQIVND (reference sequence).

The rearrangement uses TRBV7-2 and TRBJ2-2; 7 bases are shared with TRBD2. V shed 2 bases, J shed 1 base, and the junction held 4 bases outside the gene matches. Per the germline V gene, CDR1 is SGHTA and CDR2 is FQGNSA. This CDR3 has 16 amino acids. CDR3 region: CASSLRGLLNTGELFF. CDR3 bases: TGTGCCAGCAGCTTAAGGGGACTACTGAACACCGGGGAGCTGTTTTTT.

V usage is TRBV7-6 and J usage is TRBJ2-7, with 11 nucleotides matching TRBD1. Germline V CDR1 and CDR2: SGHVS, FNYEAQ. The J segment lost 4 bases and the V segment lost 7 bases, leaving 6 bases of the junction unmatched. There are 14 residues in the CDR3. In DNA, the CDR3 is TGTGCCAGCAACCAGGGGACAGGGGGGTACGAGCAGTACTTC. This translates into CASNQGTGGYEQYF.

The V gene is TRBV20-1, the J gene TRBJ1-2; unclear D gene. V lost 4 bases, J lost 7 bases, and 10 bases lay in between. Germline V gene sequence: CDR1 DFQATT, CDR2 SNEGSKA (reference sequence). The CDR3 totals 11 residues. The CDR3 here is CSATISGGYTF. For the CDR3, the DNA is TGCAGTGCTACTATCTCGGGTGGCTACACCTTC.

The CDR3 DNA follows: TGCGCCAGCACGAAGGGGGCGGACACCGGGGAGCTGTTTTTT. Translating gives CASTKGADTGELFF. This sequence joins TRBV5-1 and TRBJ2-2; TRBD1 matches 7 bases. V was pared by 6 bases and J by 3 bases, with 5 bases of the junction left unmatched. CDR3 length: 14 residues. Per the germline V gene, CDR1 is SGHRS and CDR2 is YFSETQ.

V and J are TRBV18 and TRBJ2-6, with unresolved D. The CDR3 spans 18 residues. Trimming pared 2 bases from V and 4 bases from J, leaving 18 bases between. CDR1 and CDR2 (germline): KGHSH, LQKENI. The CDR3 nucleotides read TGTGCCAGCTCACCATCAACCGGTTCTGGAGTGGGGGCCAACGTCCTGACTTTC. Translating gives CASSPSTGSGVGANVLTF.

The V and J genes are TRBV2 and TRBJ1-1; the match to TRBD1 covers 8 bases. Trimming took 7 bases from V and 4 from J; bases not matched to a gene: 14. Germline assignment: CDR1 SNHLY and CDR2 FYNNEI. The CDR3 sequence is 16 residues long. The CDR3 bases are TGTGCCAGCAACGAACCGGGACAGGTGGCGGGCACTGAAGCTTTCTTT. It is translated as CASNEPGQVAGTEAFF.

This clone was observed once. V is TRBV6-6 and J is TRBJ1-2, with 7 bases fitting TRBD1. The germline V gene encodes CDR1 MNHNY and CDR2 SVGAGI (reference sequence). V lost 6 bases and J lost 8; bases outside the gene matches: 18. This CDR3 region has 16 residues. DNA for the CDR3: TGTGCCAGCAGCCCTCCCGGGGCAGGGGGGACGGTCGGCTACACCTTC. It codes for CASSPPGAGGTVGYTF.

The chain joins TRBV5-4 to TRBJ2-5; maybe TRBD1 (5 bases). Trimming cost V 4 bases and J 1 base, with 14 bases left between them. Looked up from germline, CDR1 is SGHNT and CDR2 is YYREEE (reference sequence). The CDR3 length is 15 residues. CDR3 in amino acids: CASSPGPDSQETQYF. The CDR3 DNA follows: TGTGCCAGCAGCCCAGGCCCTGACAGCCAAGAGACCCAGTACTTC.